These 18 T cell receptor beta chains came from one sample sequenced in a study of cytomegalovirus exposure and HLA in healthy donors. The PCR was carried out with 60 Vbeta primers and 13 Jbeta primers. Only in-frame clones appear in the TCRdb table, and some are missing; sequencing was by immunoSEQ multiplex PCR. There are 110,000 to 150,000 clones in the sample; about four fifths occur only once, and 3.5% to 5% lies in the top ten. Source material: PBMCs. Every receptor here comes from a man between 35 and 55 years old in good health and CMV-seropositive.

V is TRBV7-9 and J is TRBJ2-7, with 9 positions matching TRBD1. The CDR3 length is 12 residues. Germline trimming cut 3 bases from V and 6 bases from J; bases unmatched to any gene: 0. Germline CDR1 SEHNR, CDR2 FQNEAQ (reference sequence). Here the CDR3 reads CASSLTGGEQYF. The CDR3 coding sequence is TGTGCCAGCAGCTTGACAGGGGGCGAGCAGTACTTC.

Comments on this clone: The same CDR3 is also encoded by other DNA sequences in this sample. V and J are TRBV29-1 and TRBJ1-1; D possibly corresponds to TRBD1 (5 bases). Germline V lookup: CDR1 SQVTM, CDR2 ANQGSEA. V shed 5 bases and J shed 7 bases, with 17 bases lying between them. The CDR3 spans 13 residues. For the CDR3, the DNA is TGCAGCGTTCGCGTTACAGGAGCCGATGAAGCTTTCTTT. This encodes CSVRVTGADEAFF. Drawing the rest from reference TRBV29-1 and TRBJ1-1, the complete variable domain is SAVISQKPSRDICQRGTSLTIQCQVDSQVTMMFWYRQQPGQSLTLIATANQGSEATYESGFVIDKFPISRPNLTFSTLTVSNMSPEDSSIYLCSVRVTGADEAFFGQGTRLTVV.

The chain employs TRBV6-5 and TRBJ2-6; TRBD1 is a possible D gene (6 bases). Trimming took off 5 bases at V and 8 bases at J, with 13 bases between the two ends. Germline values: CDR1 MNHEY, CDR2 SVGAGI. CDR3 length equals 14 residues. CDR3 sequence reads: CASSLYRDTNVLTF. In DNA, the CDR3 is TGTGCCAGCAGTCTGTACAGGGATACCAACGTCCTGACTTTC.

This sequence joins TRBV27 and TRBJ2-7, with 13 bases aligning to TRBD2. The CDR3 contains 16 residues. Looked up from germline, CDR1 is MNHEY and CDR2 is SMNVEV (reference sequence). V was pared by 3 bases and J by 6 bases, with 8 bases of the junction left unmatched. The CDR3 nucleotides are TGTGCCAGCAGTTTGTCTCAAACTAGCGGGAGGGGCGAGCAGTACTTC. As protein: CASSLSQTSGRGEQYF.

This clone was observed a few times. The chain recombines TRBV18 with TRBJ1-1; no reliable D call. The CDR3 is 13 amino acids. The ends were cut back, 2 bases at V and 5 bases at J, with 9 bases in the middle. In germline, CDR1 is KGHSH, CDR2 LQKENI. This chain's CDR3 is CASSPTGTTEAFF. For the CDR3, the DNA is TGTGCCAGCTCACCAACTGGTACGACTGAAGCTTTCTTT.

The rearrangement links TRBV13 to TRBJ1-4; D is perhaps TRBD1 (5 bases). Trimming stripped 5 bases from V and 8 bases from J, with 15 bases between. The V gene's germline CDR1 is PRHDT and CDR2 FYEKMQ (reference sequence). This CDR3 spans 14 amino acids. The CDR3 region has the DNA TGTGCCAGCAGCGTAGTTAGGGGTCGGGAAAAACTGTTTTTT. Its translation is CASSVVRGREKLFF.

Turning to this clone: The identical CDR3 is also encoded by other nucleotide sequences in the sample. The V call is TRBV5-1, the J call TRBJ1-2, with TRBD1 identical over 8 bases. This CDR3 comprises 15 residues. Looked up from germline, CDR1 is SGHRS and CDR2 is YFSETQ. V lost 4 bases, J lost 4 bases, and 9 bases stayed unmatched. For the CDR3, the DNA is TGCGCCAGCAGCGCCCGACAGGGGCTCCGCTATGGCTACACCTTC. Residues: CASSARQGLRYGYTF.

The chain recombines TRBV30 with TRBJ1-4; no reliable D call. V gave up 8 bases and J gave up 0 bases, with 13 bases separating them. CDR3 length equals 14 residues. Germline assignment: CDR1 GTSNPN and CDR2 SVGIG (reference sequence). The CDR3 here is CAGGPRATNEKLFF. CDR3 coding DNA: TGTGCCGGCGGACCGAGGGCAACTAATGAAAAACTGTTTTTT.

The genes are TRBV19 and TRBJ2-2; D might be TRBD1 (6 bases). This CDR3 comprises 14 residues. In germline, CDR1 is LNHDA, CDR2 SQIVND (reference sequence). Trimming removed 5 bases from V and 7 bases from J, with 14 bases in between. This chain's CDR3 is CASSRPGVGGELFF. CDR3 sequence (DNA): TGTGCCAGTAGTCGACCAGGGGTAGGCGGGGAGCTGTTTTTT.

This chain joins TRBV7-2 and TRBJ2-7; D unclear. Germline V lookup: CDR1 SGHTA, CDR2 FQGNSA. V dropped 2 bases and J dropped 6 bases, with 8 bases sitting between them. The CDR3 is 12 amino acids. CDR3 amino acids: CASSLLPGEQYF. Here the CDR3 DNA reads TGTGCCAGCAGCTTATTGCCGGGCGAGCAGTACTTC.

This chain links TRBV5-1 with TRBJ1-5; 8 bases match TRBD1. Germline V gene lookup returns CDR1 SGHRS and CDR2 YFSETQ. The V gene end was trimmed by 4 bases and the J gene end by 6 bases; junction bases not matched to a gene: 9. The CDR3 sequence is 15 residues long. The CDR3 bases are TGCGCCAGCAGCATCGGACAGGGCCGGGGTCAGCCCCAGCATTTT. Its translation is CASSIGQGRGQPQHF.

The rearrangement joins TRBV4-1 to TRBJ1-1; 7 bases are shared with TRBD1. Unmatched junction bases numbered 8, after V lost 4 bases and J lost 0 bases. CDR3 length equals 16 residues. Germline lookup yields CDR1 MGHRA and CDR2 YSYEKL. The CDR3 sequence is CASSRTGGRLNTEAFF. The CDR3 nucleotides read TGCGCCAGCAGCCGGACAGGAGGGCGCCTGAACACTGAAGCTTTCTTT.

V usage is TRBV5-1 and J usage is TRBJ2-1; 8 bases agree with TRBD2. Losses at the gene ends were 0 bases for V and 10 bases for J; bases not matched to a gene: 12. This CDR3 has 16 amino acids. Per germline, CDR1 SGHRS and CDR2 YFSETQ. Here the CDR3 reads CASSLAGGAAAEEQFF. CDR3 nucleotide sequence: TGCGCCAGCAGCTTGGCCGGGGGGGCAGCCGCAGAGGAGCAGTTCTTC. The entire variable domain, with the rest obtained from reference TRBV5-1 and TRBJ2-1, is as follows: KAGVTQTPRYLIKTRGQQVTLSCSPISGHRSVSWYQQTPGQGLQFLFEYFSETQRNKGNFPGRFSGRQFSNSRSEMNVSTLELGDSALYLCASSLAGGAAAEEQFFGPGTRLTVL.

This chain connects TRBV4-1 to TRBJ2-7; unclear D gene. The CDR3 loop spans 15 amino acids. Trimming shortened V by 1 base and J by 0 bases, and 10 bases separated the two germline ends. In germline, CDR1 is MGHRA, CDR2 YSYEKL. This CDR3 is CASSQGSRSSYEQYF. CDR3 nucleotide sequence: TGCGCCAGCAGCCAAGGGTCAAGGAGCTCCTACGAGCAGTACTTC.

This clone was observed a few times. J is TRBJ2-7 and V is TRBV5-1; a possible D gene is TRBD2 (5 bases). V shed 4 bases and J shed 1 base, with 15 bases lying between them. Germline CDR1 is SGHRS and CDR2 is YFSETQ. This CDR3 has 15 amino acids. The CDR3 protein is CASSVGPSGSYEQYF. The CDR3 nucleotides are TGCGCCAGCAGCGTAGGGCCTTCGGGGTCCTACGAGCAGTACTTC.

The rearrangement uses TRBV27 and TRBJ2-7; TRBD2 matches at 9 bases. Germline V gene sequence: CDR1 MNHEY, CDR2 SMNVEV (reference sequence). The V and J ends lost 5 bases and 5 bases, in that order; junction bases with no gene match: 13. This CDR3 contains 16 residues. The CDR3 DNA is TGTGCCAGCAGTCTGTTGAGGGCGGGAGGGCCCCACGAGCAGTACTTC. Protein product: CASSLLRAGGPHEQYF.

This clone was picked up a small number of times. This chain connects TRBV7-2 to TRBJ1-1, with D uncertain. The germline V gene encodes CDR1 SGHTA and CDR2 FQGNSA. V lost 1 base, J lost 1 base, and 10 bases lay in between. The CDR3 extends over 15 amino acids. This chain's CDR3 is CASSLVGGWNTEAFF. For the CDR3, the DNA is TGTGCCAGCAGCTTAGTAGGAGGCTGGAACACTGAAGCTTTCTTT.

This chain joins TRBV29-1 and TRBJ2-7, with 9 bases aligning to TRBD1. The CDR3 loop spans 12 amino acids. The germline CDR1 and CDR2 sequences are SQVTM and ANQGSEA. The V and J ends lost 7 bases and 5 bases, in that order; junction bases with no gene match: 6. CDR3 region: CSGGTGFDEQYF. The CDR3 DNA is TGCAGCGGAGGGACAGGGTTCGACGAGCAGTACTTC.